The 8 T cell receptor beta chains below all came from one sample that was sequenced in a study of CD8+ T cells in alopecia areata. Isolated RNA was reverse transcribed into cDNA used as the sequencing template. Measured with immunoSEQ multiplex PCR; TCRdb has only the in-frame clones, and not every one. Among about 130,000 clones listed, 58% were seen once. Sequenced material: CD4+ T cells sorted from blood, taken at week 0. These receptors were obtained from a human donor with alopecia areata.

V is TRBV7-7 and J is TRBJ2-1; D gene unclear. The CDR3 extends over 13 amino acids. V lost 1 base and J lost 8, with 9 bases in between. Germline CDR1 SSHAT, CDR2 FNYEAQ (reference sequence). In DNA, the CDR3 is TGTGCCAGCAGCTTAGGACATGGCGATGAGCAGTTCTTC. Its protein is CASSLGHGDEQFF.

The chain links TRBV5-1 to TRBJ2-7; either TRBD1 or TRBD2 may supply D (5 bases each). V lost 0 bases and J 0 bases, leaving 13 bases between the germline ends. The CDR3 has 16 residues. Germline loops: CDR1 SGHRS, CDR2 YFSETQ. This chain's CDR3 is CASSLVGVPNSYEQYF. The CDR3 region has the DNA TGCGCCAGCAGCTTGGTGGGGGTTCCCAACTCCTACGAGCAGTACTTC.

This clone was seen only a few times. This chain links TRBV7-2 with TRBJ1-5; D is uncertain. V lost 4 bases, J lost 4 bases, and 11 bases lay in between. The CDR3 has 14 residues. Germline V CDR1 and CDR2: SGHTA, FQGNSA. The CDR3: CASSWSFSNQPQHF. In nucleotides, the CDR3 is TGTGCCAGCAGCTGGTCCTTCTCTAATCAGCCCCAGCATTTT.

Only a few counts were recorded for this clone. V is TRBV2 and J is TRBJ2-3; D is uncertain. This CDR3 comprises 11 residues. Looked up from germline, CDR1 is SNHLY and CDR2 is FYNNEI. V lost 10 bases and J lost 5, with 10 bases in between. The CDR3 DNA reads TGTGCCATCGACGTCGTAGATACGCAGTATTTT. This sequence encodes CAIDVVDTQYF. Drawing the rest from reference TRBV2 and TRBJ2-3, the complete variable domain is EPEVTQTPSHQVTQMGQEVILRCVPISNHLYFYWYRQILGQKVEFLVSFYNNEISEKSEIFDDQFSVERPDGSNFTLKIRSTKLEDSAMYFCAIDVVDTQYFGPGTRLTVL.

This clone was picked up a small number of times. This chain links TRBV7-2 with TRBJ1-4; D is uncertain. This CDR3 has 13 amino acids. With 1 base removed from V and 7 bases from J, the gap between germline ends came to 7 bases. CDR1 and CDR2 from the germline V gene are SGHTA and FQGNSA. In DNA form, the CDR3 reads TGTGCCAGCAGCTTAGTGGCAGGTGAAAAACTGTTTTTT. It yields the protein CASSLVAGEKLFF.

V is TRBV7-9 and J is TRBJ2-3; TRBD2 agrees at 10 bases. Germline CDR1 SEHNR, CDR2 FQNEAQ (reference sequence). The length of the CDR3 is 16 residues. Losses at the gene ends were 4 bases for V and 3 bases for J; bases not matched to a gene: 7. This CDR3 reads CASSSSGGAGTDTQYF. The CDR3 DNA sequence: TGTGCCAGCAGCTCCAGCGGGGGGGCCGGTACAGATACGCAGTATTTT.

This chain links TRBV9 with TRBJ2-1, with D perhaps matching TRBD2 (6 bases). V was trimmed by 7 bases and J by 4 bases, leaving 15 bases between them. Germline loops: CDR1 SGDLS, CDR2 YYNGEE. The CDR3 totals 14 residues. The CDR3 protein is CASGGAGSYNEQFF. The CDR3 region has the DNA TGTGCCAGCGGCGGGGCGGGTTCTTACAATGAGCAGTTCTTC.

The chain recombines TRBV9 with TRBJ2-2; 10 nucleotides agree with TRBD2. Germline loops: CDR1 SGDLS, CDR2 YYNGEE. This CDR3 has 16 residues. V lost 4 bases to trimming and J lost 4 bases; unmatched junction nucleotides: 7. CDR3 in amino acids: CASSPRLAGFTGELFF. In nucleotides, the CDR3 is TGTGCCAGCAGCCCGAGACTAGCGGGTTTCACCGGGGAGCTGTTTTTT.